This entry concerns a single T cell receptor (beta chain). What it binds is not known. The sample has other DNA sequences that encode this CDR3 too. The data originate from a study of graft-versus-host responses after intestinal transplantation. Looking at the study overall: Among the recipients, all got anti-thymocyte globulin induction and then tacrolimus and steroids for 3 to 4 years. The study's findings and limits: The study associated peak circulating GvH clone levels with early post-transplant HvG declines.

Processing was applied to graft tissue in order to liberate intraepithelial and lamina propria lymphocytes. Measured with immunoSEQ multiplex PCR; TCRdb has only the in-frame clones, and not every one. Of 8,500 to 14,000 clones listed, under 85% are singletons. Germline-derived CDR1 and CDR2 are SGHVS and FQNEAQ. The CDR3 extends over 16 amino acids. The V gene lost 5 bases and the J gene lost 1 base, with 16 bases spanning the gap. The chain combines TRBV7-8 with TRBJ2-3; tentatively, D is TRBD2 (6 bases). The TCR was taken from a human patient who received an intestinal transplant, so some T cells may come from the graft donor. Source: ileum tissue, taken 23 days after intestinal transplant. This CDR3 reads CASSPTQRVRTDTQYF. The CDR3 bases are TGTGCCAGCAGCCCAACCCAGCGGGTACGCACAGATACGCAGTATTTT.